This passage covers 19 T cell receptor beta chains from one sample sequenced in a study of T cell repertoires in cytomegalovirus infection (dated by TCRdb to between 2018 and 2020). TCRdb names Illumina HiSeq 1500 as the instrument used. TCRdb reworked the public reads: Q25 trimming with fastp, MiXCR clone assembly, productive beta chains retained. Identical CDR3 protein sequences are pooled into one entry, listed with their most common genes and DNA. The sample table contains hundreds of thousands of distinct CDR3 sequences; only one count was recorded for roughly 10% of them. 10% of the sample belongs to the ten largest clones. Sequencing was carried out using PBMCs. The receptors were sampled from a human donor in good health (CMV status not recorded). Some clones in this sample may be carry-over from other donors' samples.

This clonotype has only a few counts. The genes are TRBV29-1 and TRBJ2-1; tentative D call: TRBD2 (5 bases). The V gene lost 4 bases and the J gene lost 4 bases, with 14 bases spanning the gap. The germline CDR1 and CDR2 sequences are SQVTM and ANQGSEA. The CDR3 is 14 residues long. In DNA form, the CDR3 reads TGCAGCGTTGTGAGGGCGGAATGGTACAATGAGCAGTTCTTC. Translated: CSVVRAEWYNEQFF.

This clonotype was picked up many times. The V and J genes are TRBV12-3 or TRBV12-4 and TRBJ1-2; tentatively, D is TRBD1 (5 bases). CDR3 length: 13 residues. The V end lost 2 bases, the J end lost 6 bases, and 10 bases lay between the germline ends. The CDR3: CASSLTGTDGYTF. CDR3 sequence (DNA): TGTGCCAGCAGTTTAACGGGGACGGATGGCTACACCTTC.

This clonotype was found many times. The V call is TRBV4-1, the J call TRBJ1-5; TRBD1 is a possible D gene (5 bases). This CDR3 spans 15 amino acids. Germline V lookup: CDR1 MGHRA, CDR2 YSYEKL. Trimming removed 0 bases at V and 4 bases at J, with 10 bases between. The CDR3 coding sequence is TGCGCCAGCAGCCAAGATGGGCAGGGAAATCAGCCCCAGCATTTT. Residues: CASSQDGQGNQPQHF.

The chain recombines TRBV5-1 with TRBJ1-6; 7 bases are shared with TRBD1. The CDR3 consists of 13 residues. J was trimmed by 6 bases and V by 7 bases; bases with no gene match: 4. Germline V gene sequence: CDR1 SGHRS, CDR2 YFSETQ. In DNA, the CDR3 is TGCGCCAGCGGAGGGACAGCTAATTCACCCCTCCACTTT. Amino acids: CASGGTANSPLHF.

The V gene is TRBV11-2, the J gene TRBJ2-1, with D possibly being TRBD1 (5 bases). Germline V gene lookup returns CDR1 SGHAT and CDR2 FQNNGV. This CDR3 has 14 residues. V lost 5 bases, J lost 8 bases, and 16 bases lay in between. The CDR3 loop is CASSPTARAYEQFF. The CDR3 DNA sequence: TGTGCCAGCAGCCCAACTGCCAGGGCATATGAGCAGTTCTTC.

The rearrangement joins TRBV5-1 to TRBJ1-2; D might be TRBD1 (5 bases). Germline values: CDR1 SGHRS, CDR2 YFSETQ. Deletions cut 0 bases from V and 2 bases from J, with 11 bases between. This CDR3 is 15 amino acids long. The CDR3 reads CASSLALGDNYGYTF. In nucleotides, the CDR3 is TGCGCCAGCAGCTTGGCCTTGGGGGACAACTATGGCTACACCTTC. Based on the CDR3 plus reference TRBV5-1 and TRBJ1-2, the full variable domain is KAGVTQTPRYLIKTRGQQVTLSCSPISGHRSVSWYQQTPGQGLQFLFEYFSETQRNKGNFPGRFSGRQFSNSRSEMNVSTLELGDSALYLCASSLALGDNYGYTFGSGTRLTVV.

This clonotype was counted at least ten times. The gene calls are TRBV6-5 and TRBJ2-3, with D uncertain. The V end was cut by 3 bases, the J end by 0 bases, with 16 bases between. The germline CDR1 and CDR2 sequences are MNHEY and SVGAGI. The CDR3 is 17 residues long. CDR3 amino acids: CASSYFPPRTSTDTQYF. The CDR3 DNA follows: TGTGCCAGCAGTTATTTCCCCCCGCGGACCAGCACAGATACGCAGTATTTT.

There are many counts of this clonotype. V is TRBV23-1 and J is TRBJ2-7; unclear D gene. TRBV23-1 is assigned to the ORF class and has an uncertain function. The ends were cut back, 1 base at V and 3 bases at J, with 7 bases in the middle. The CDR3 sequence is 13 residues long. This chain's CDR3 is CASSQFPNYEQYF. DNA of the CDR3: TGCGCCAGCAGTCAATTCCCGAACTACGAGCAGTACTTC.

This clonotype came up many times. The chain couples TRBV5-1 to TRBJ2-3; D call uncertain. CDR3 length: 14 amino acids. Germline values: CDR1 SGHRS, CDR2 YFSETQ. The V and J ends lost 4 bases and 0 bases respectively, with 9 bases between them. CDR3 coding DNA: TGCGCCAGCAGCAAAGCAGATAGCACAGATACGCAGTATTTT. Its translation is CASSKADSTDTQYF.

This clonotype was counted at least ten times. The rearrangement links TRBV20-1 to TRBJ2-7, with 7 bases lining up with TRBD1. The ends lost 2 bases at V and 2 bases at J; junction bases unmatched: 15. The CDR3 covers 17 residues. Germline CDR1 DFQATT, CDR2 SNEGSKA (reference sequence). This CDR3 is CSARTLGPGTAPYEQYF. As DNA, the CDR3 is TGCAGTGCTAGAACCCTCGGCCCCGGGACAGCACCCTACGAGCAGTACTTC.

This chain connects TRBV5-1 to TRBJ2-1; D not certain. V lost 0 bases and J lost 14, with 9 bases in between. The germline CDR1 and CDR2 sequences are SGHRS and YFSETQ. The CDR3 consists of 11 residues. CDR3 DNA sequence: TGCGCCAGCAGCTTGGCGGGTAAGGAGTTCTTC. Its protein product is CASSLAGKEFF.

This chain connects TRBV9 to TRBJ2-2, with TRBD2 identical over 7 bases. In germline, CDR1 is SGDLS, CDR2 YYNGEE. Germline trimming cut 0 bases from V and 5 bases from J; bases unmatched to any gene: 10. The CDR3 runs 17 residues. CDR3 sequence (DNA): TGTGCCAGCAGCGTAGCTACCGGGGCTAGCGGTACCGGGGAGCTGTTTTTT. This translates into CASSVATGASGTGELFF.

This clonotype showed up many times. The chain is built from TRBV20-1 and TRBJ2-7; TRBD2 agrees at 8 bases. V shed 0 bases and J 3 bases; nucleotides not matched to a gene: 7. The CDR3 is made up of 15 amino acids. The germline V gene encodes CDR1 DFQATT and CDR2 SNEGSKA (reference sequence). In DNA, the CDR3 is TGCAGTGCTAGAGATAGGACGGGAGGGCGCTACGAGCAGTACTTC. Residues: CSARDRTGGRYEQYF.

This clonotype was observed a few times. V gene TRBV3-1 combines with J gene TRBJ2-7, with D perhaps matching TRBD1 (6 bases). The V gene lost 4 bases and the J gene lost 3 bases, with 13 bases spanning the gap. Germline CDR1 LGHDT, CDR2 YNNKEL (reference sequence). The CDR3 sequence is 14 residues long. The CDR3 region has the DNA TGTGCCAGCAGCCCGCGGACAGCCTACTACGAGCAGTACTTC. Translation: CASSPRTAYYEQYF.

This clonotype was seen repeatedly, ten times or more. The chain employs TRBV20-1 and TRBJ2-4; TRBD2 might be the D (5 bases). The germline CDR1 and CDR2 sequences are DFQATT and SNEGSKA (reference sequence). CDR3 size: 15 residues. V lost 1 base to trimming and J lost 1 base, with 11 bases between them. CDR3 nucleotides: TGCAGTGCTAGAGTGATCGGGGTGGCCAAAAACATTCAGTACTTC. Its translation: CSARVIGVAKNIQYF.

This clonotype came up many times. The CDR3: CASSLGTSGGYETQYF. The CDR3 DNA is TGTGCCAGCAGCCTCGGGACTAGCGGTGGCTACGAGACCCAGTACTTC. The V gene is TRBV3-1, the J gene TRBJ2-5; 11 nucleotides agree with TRBD2. This CDR3 comprises 16 residues. J lost 5 bases, V lost 4 bases, and 9 bases had no gene match. Germline V lookup: CDR1 LGHDT, CDR2 YNNKEL (reference sequence).

This clonotype was detected many times. The gene calls are TRBV24-1 and TRBJ2-3; 11 positions agree with TRBD2. CDR3 length: 16 residues. The trim removed 4 bases at V and 4 bases at J, leaving 6 bases unmatched. Germline assignment: CDR1 KGHDR and CDR2 SFDVKD. The CDR3 sequence: CATSDLTSGRADTQYF. The DNA of the CDR3 is TGTGCCACCAGTGACTTAACTAGCGGGAGAGCAGATACGCAGTATTTT.

V and J are TRBV29-1 and TRBJ1-3; D unclear. This CDR3 contains 13 residues. Trimming removed 4 bases at V and 0 bases at J, with 7 bases between. Germline CDR1 reads SQVTM; CDR2 reads ANQGSEA. CDR3: CSVGQNSGNTIYF. Written as DNA, the CDR3 is TGCAGCGTTGGACAAAACTCTGGAAACACCATATATTTT. The variable domain in full, completed from reference TRBV29-1 and TRBJ1-3, reads SAVISQKPSRDICQRGTSLTIQCQVDSQVTMMFWYRQQPGQSLTLIATANQGSEATYESGFVIDKFPISRPNLTFSTLTVSNMSPEDSSIYLCSVGQNSGNTIYFGEGSWLTVV.

This clonotype has only a few counts. This chain connects TRBV6-5 to TRBJ2-1; TRBD2 matches 14 bases. The CDR3 is 15 residues long. V gave up 5 bases and J gave up 8 bases; unmatched junction bases: 5. The germline V gene encodes CDR1 MNHEY and CDR2 SVGAGI. The CDR3 is CASSGTSGSWDEQFF. The CDR3 nucleotides read TGTGCCAGCAGTGGGACTAGCGGGAGCTGGGATGAGCAGTTCTTC.